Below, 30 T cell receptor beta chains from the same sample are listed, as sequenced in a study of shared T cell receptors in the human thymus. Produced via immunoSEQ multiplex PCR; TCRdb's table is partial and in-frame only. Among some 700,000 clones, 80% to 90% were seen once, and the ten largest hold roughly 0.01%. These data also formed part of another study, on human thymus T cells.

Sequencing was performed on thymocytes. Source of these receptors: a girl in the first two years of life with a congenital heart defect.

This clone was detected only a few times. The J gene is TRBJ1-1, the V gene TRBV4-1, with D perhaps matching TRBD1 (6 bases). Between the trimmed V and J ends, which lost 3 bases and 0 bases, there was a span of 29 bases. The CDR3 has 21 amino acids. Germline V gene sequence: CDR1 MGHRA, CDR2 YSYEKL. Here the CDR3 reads CASSQEKREHTGRYLNTEAFF. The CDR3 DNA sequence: TGCGCCAGCAGCCAGGAGAAACGCGAACACACAGGGCGGTATTTGAACACTGAAGCTTTCTTT.

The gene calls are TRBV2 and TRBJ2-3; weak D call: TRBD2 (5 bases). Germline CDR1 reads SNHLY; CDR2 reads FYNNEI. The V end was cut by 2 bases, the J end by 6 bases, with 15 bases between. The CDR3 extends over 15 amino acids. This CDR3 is CASSERLAVLDTQYF. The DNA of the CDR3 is TGTGCCAGCAGTGAAAGGCTAGCAGTTCTGGATACGCAGTATTTT.

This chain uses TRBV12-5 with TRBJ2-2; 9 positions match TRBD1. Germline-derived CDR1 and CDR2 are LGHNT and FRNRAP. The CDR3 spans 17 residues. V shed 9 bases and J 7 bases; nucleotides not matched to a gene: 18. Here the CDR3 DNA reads TGTGCTAGCGTTTGTCTACAGGGGGCTTTGTTAAGCGGGGAGCTGTTTTTT. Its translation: CASVCLQGALLSGELFF.

The CDR3 DNA reads as TGCAGCGTTGACGGTCTGAGTCAAGAGACCCAGTACTTC. Its translation: CSVDGLSQETQYF. The genes are TRBV29-1 and TRBJ2-5, with unresolved D. V was pared by 3 bases and J by 2 bases, with 10 bases between. The CDR3 sequence is 13 residues long. Germline-derived CDR1 and CDR2 are SQVTM and ANQGSEA.

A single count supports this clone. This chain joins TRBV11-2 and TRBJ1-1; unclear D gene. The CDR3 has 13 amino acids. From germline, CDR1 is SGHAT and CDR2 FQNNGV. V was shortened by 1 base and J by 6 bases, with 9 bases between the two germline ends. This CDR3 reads CASSLGEEPEAFF. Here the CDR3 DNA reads TGTGCCAGCAGCTTAGGAGAGGAGCCTGAAGCTTTCTTT. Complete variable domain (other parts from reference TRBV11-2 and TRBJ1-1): EAGVAQSPRYKIIEKRQSVAFWCNPISGHATLYWYQQILGQGPKLLIQFQNNGVVDDSQLPKDRFSAERLKGVDSTLKIQPAKLEDSAVYLCASSLGEEPEAFFGQGTRLTVV.

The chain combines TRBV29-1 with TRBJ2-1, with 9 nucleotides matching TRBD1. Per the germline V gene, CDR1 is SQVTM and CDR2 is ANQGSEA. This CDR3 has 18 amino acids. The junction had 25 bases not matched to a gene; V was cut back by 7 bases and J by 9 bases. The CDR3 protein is CSAPTGDLGQGQGCEQFF. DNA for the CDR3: TGCAGCGCCCCGACCGGGGACCTTGGACAGGGGCAGGGTTGTGAGCAGTTCTTC.

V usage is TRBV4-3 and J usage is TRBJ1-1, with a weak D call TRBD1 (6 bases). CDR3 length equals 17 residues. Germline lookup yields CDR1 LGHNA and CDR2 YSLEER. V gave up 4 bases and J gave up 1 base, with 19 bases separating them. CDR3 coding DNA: TGCGCCAGCAGCCCGGTTAGACAGGAAAATAGGAACACTGAAGCTTTCTTT. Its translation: CASSPVRQENRNTEAFF.

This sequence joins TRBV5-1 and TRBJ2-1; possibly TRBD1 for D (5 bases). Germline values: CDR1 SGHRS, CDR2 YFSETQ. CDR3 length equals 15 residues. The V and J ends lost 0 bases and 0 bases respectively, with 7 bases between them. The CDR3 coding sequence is TGCGCCAGCAGCTTGGGGCAGGGCTCCTACAATGAGCAGTTCTTC. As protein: CASSLGQGSYNEQFF. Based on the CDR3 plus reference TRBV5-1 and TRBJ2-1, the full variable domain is KAGVTQTPRYLIKTRGQQVTLSCSPISGHRSVSWYQQTPGQGLQFLFEYFSETQRNKGNFPGRFSGRQFSNSRSEMNVSTLELGDSALYLCASSLGQGSYNEQFFGPGTRLTVL.

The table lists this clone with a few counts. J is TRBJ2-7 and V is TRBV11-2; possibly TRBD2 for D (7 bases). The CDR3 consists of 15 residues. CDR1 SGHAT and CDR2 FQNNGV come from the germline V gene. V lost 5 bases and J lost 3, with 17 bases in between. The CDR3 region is CASSGTGGRYYEQYF. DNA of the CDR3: TGTGCCAGCAGCGGTACCGGGGGGCGGTACTACGAGCAGTACTTC.

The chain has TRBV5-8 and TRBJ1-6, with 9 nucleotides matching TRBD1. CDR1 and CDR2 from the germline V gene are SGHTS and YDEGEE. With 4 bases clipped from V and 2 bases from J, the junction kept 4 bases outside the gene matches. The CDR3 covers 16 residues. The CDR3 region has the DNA TGTGCCAGCAGCCTGGACAGGGGTCCCTATAATTCACCCCTCCACTTT. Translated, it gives CASSLDRGPYNSPLHF.

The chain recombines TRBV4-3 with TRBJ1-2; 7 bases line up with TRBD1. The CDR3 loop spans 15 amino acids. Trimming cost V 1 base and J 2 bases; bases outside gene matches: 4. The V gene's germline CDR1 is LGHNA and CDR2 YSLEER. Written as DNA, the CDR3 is TGCGCCAGCAGCCAAGTCGGGACAGAGAACTATGGCTACACCTTC. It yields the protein CASSQVGTENYGYTF.

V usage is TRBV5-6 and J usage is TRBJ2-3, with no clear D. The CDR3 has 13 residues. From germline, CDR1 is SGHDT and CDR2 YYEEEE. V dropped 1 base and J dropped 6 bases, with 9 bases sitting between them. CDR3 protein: CASSLLCVDTQYF. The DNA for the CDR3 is TGTGCCAGCAGCTTGCTTTGTGTGGATACGCAGTATTTT.

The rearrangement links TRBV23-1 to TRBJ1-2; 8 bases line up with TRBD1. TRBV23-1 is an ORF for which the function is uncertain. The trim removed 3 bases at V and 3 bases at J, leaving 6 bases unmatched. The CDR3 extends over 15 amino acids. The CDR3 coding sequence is TGCGCCAGCAGTCACCCGGACAGGGTGCACTATGGCTACACCTTC. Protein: CASSHPDRVHYGYTF.

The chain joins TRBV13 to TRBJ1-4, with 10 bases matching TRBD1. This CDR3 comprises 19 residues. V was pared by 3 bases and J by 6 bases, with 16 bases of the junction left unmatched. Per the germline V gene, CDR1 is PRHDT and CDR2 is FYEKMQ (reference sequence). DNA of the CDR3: TGTGCCAGCAGCTTTAGCCTGACAGGGGGCCGAGGAGGGGATGAAAAACTGTTTTTT. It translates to CASSFSLTGGRGGDEKLFF. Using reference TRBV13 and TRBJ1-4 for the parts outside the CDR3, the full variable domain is AAGVIQSPRHLIKEKRETATLKCYPIPRHDTVYWYQQGPGQDPQFLISFYEKMQSDKGSIPDRFSAQQFSDYHSELNMSSLELGDSALYFCASSFSLTGGRGGDEKLFFGSGTQLSVL.

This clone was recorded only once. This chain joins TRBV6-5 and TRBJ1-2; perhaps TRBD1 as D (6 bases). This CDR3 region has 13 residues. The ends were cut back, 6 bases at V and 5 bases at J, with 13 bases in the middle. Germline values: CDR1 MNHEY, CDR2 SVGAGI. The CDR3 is CASSPGVRYGYTF. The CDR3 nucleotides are TGTGCCAGCAGCCCAGGGGTGAGGTATGGCTACACCTTC.

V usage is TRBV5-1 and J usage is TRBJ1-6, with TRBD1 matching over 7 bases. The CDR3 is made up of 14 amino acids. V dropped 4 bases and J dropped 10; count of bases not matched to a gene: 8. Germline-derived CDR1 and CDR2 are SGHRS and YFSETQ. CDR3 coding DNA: TGCGCCAGCAGCACGGGACAGCGGGCCTCACCCCTCCACTTT. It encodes CASSTGQRASPLHF. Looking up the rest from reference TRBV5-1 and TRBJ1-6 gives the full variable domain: KAGVTQTPRYLIKTRGQQVTLSCSPISGHRSVSWYQQTPGQGLQFLFEYFSETQRNKGNFPGRFSGRQFSNSRSEMNVSTLELGDSALYLCASSTGQRASPLHFGNGTRLTVT.

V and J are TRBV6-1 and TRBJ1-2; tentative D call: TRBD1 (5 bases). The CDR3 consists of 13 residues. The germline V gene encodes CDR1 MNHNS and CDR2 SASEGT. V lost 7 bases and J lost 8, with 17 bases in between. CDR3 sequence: CASTVGGGGGYTF. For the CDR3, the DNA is TGTGCCAGCACCGTGGGGGGAGGTGGGGGCTACACCTTC.

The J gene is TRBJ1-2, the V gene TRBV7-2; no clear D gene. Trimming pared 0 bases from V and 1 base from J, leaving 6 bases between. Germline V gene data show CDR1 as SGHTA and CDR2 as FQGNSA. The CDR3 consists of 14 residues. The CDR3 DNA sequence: TGTGCCAGCAGCTTAGCCACACATAACTATGGCTACACCTTC. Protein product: CASSLATHNYGYTF. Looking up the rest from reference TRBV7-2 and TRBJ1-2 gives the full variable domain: GAGVSQSPSNKVTEKGKDVELRCDPISGHTALYWYRQSLGQGLEFLIYFQGNSAPDKSGLPSDRFSAERTGGSVSTLTIQRTQQEDSAVYLCASSLATHNYGYTFGSGTRLTVV.

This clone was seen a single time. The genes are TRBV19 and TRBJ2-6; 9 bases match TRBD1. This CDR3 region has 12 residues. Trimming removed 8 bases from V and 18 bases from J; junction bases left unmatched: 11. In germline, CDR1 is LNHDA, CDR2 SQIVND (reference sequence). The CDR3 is CASPPRQGGRTF. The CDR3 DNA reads TGTGCCAGTCCACCCCGACAGGGGGGCCGGACTTTC.

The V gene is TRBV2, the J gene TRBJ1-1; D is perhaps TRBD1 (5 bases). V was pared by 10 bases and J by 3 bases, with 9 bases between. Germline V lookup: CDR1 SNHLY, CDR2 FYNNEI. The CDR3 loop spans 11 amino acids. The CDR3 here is CANTGDTEAFF. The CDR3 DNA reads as TGTGCCAACACGGGGGACACTGAAGCTTTCTTT.

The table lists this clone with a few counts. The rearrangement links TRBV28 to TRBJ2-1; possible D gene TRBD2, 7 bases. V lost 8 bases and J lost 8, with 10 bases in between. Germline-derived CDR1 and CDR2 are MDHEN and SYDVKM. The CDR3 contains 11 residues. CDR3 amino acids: CASGRGHEQFF. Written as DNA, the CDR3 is TGTGCCAGCGGGCGGGGGCATGAGCAGTTCTTC.

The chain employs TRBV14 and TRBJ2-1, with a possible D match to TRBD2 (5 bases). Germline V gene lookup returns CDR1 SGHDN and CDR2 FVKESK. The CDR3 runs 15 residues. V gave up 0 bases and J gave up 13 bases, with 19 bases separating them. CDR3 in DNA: TGTGCCAGCAGCCAAGATACGGGTAGGGTTGAGGGCCAGTTCTTC. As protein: CASSQDTGRVEGQFF.

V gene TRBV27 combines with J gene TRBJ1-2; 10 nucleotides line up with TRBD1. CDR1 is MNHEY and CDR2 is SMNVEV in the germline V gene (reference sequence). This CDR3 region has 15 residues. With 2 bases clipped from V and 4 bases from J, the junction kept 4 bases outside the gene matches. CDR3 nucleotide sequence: TGTGCCAGCAGTTTACGGGGACAGGGGACCTATGGCTACACCTTC. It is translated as CASSLRGQGTYGYTF.

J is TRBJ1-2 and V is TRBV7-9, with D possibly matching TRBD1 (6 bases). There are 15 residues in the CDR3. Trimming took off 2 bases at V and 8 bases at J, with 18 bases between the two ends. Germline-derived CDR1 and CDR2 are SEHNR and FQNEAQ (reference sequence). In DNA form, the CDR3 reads TGTGCCAGCAGCTTATGCCGGCAGGGGCAATTGGGCTACACCTTC. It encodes CASSLCRQGQLGYTF.

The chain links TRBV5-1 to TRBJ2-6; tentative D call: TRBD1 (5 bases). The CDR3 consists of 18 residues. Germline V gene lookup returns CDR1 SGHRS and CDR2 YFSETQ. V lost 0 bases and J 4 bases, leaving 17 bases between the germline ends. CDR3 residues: CASSLVRGASAGANVLTF. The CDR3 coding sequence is TGCGCCAGCAGCTTGGTTCGTGGGGCCTCCGCGGGGGCCAACGTCCTGACTTTC.

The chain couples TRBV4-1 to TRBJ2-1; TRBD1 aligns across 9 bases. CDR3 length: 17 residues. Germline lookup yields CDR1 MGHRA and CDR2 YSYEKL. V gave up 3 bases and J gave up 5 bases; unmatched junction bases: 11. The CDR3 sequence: CASSHGDSGQGNNEQFF. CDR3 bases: TGCGCCAGCAGCCACGGAGATTCGGGACAGGGTAACAATGAGCAGTTCTTC.

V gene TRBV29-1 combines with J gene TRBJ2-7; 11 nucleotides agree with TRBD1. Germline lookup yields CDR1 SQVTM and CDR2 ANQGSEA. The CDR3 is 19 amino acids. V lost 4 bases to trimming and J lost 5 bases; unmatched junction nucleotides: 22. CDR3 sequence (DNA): TGCAGCGTTGTGGTTGCCCAAAGGGTTTGGACAGGGGGCAGGAACGAGCAGTACTTC. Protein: CSVVVAQRVWTGGRNEQYF.

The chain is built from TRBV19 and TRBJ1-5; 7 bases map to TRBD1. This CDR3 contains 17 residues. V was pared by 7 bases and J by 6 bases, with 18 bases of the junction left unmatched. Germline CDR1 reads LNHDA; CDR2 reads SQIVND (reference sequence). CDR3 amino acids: CASNPITTGDRSQPQHF. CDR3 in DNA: TGTGCCAGTAACCCGATCACAACAGGGGATCGGAGTCAGCCCCAGCATTTT.

The CDR3 DNA sequence: TGTGCCAGCGGGGGCCCGGGCTCTGGAAACACCATATATTTT. This translates into CASGGPGSGNTIYF. V is TRBV2 and J is TRBJ1-3, with a tentative D call TRBD1 (6 bases). Germline-derived CDR1 and CDR2 are SNHLY and FYNNEI. The CDR3 covers 14 residues. V lost 8 bases and J lost 0, with 11 bases in between.

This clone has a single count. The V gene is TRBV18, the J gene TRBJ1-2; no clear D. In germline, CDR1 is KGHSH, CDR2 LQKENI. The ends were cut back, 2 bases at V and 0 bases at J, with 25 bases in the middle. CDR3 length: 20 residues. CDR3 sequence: CASSPEVWKRGIRTNYGYTF. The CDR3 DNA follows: TGTGCCAGCTCACCAGAGGTATGGAAACGAGGAATTAGGACTAACTATGGCTACACCTTC.